These 28 T cell receptor beta chains were sequenced from one sample in a study of CD8 T cells in Susac syndrome. Random hexamers primed reverse transcription of roughly 0.5 to 1 ug RNA. A single record per CDR3 protein comes from TCRdb applying MiXCR to the immunoSEQ multiplex PCR reads. In the table there are around 280,000 distinct CDR3 sequences, around 83% of which are singletons. The specimen was CD8+ T cells from PBMCs. The source is a human donor with multiple sclerosis.

The chain uses TRBV5-6 and TRBJ1-5; 7 nucleotides line up with TRBD1. The CDR3 runs to 14 residues. The germline gives CDR1 SGHDT, CDR2 YYEEEE. V trimming: 5 bases; J trimming: 4 bases; junction bases outside the gene matches: 6. Here the CDR3 DNA reads TGTGCCAGCAGTTATGGGACAGAGAATCAGCCCCAGCATTTT. This codes for CASSYGTENQPQHF. Full variable domain (remainder filled in from reference TRBV5-6 and TRBJ1-5): DAGVTQSPTHLIKTRGQQVTLRCSPKSGHDTVSWYQQALGQGPQFIFQYYEEEERQRGNFPDRFSGHQFPNYSSELNVNALLLGDSALYLCASSYGTENQPQHFGDGTRLSIL.

This chain connects TRBV7-8 to TRBJ1-2; D unresolved. The ends were cut back, 2 bases at V and 1 base at J, with 17 bases in the middle. This CDR3 region has 17 residues. Looked up from germline, CDR1 is SGHVS and CDR2 is FQNEAQ. The CDR3 sequence: CASSLTPNAGRNYGYTF. The CDR3 coding sequence is TGTGCCAGCAGCTTAACCCCTAATGCCGGACGTAACTATGGCTACACCTTC.

This clonotype was recorded a few times. V is TRBV12-3 or TRBV12-4 and J is TRBJ2-7; 7 nucleotides agree with TRBD1. V lost 8 bases and J lost 6; bases outside the gene matches: 10. The CDR3 runs to 13 residues. The CDR3 reads CASPRQGKGEQYF. The CDR3, as DNA: TGTGCCAGCCCGCGACAGGGAAAGGGCGAGCAGTACTTC.

The gene calls are TRBV9 and TRBJ2-1, with 9 positions matching TRBD2. The CDR3 is 15 residues long. The junction had 6 bases not matched to a gene; V was cut back by 4 bases and J by 4 bases. CDR1 is SGDLS, CDR2 YYNGEE, per germline. CDR3 coding DNA: TGTGCCAGCAGCCTTAGCGGGAGAGAGTACAATGAGCAGTTCTTC. Amino acids: CASSLSGREYNEQFF.

This chain connects TRBV4-2 to TRBJ1-3, with D unclear. There are 15 residues in the CDR3. Germline V gene lookup returns CDR1 LGHNA and CDR2 YNFKEQ. The germline V and J ends were trimmed by 0 bases and 7 bases, with 13 bases remaining between them. Here the CDR3 reads CASSQEAGQRNTIYF. CDR3 coding DNA: TGTGCCAGCAGCCAAGAAGCCGGTCAGAGGAACACCATATATTTT.

The V gene is TRBV21-1, the J gene TRBJ1-2; the DNA was not used to check the table's D call, TRBD1. TRBV21-1 is a pseudogene. CDR3 length: 15 amino acids. CDR3 residues: CASSPARGLDYGYTF. CDR3 nucleotide sequence: TGTGCCAGCAGCCCGGCGAGGGGGCTGGACTATGGCTACACCTTC.

This clonotype was counted only a few times. The V gene is TRBV29-1, the J gene TRBJ1-1, with D hard to call. The CDR3 is 12 amino acids. V was pared by 4 bases and J by 1 base, with 7 bases between. In germline, CDR1 is SQVTM, CDR2 ANQGSEA. The CDR3 nucleotides are TGCAGCGTTGGGCGGGAGAACACTGAAGCTTTCTTT. It codes for CSVGRENTEAFF.

The CDR3 sequence: CASSFPESGANVLTF. Here the CDR3 DNA reads TGTGCCAGCAGTTTCCCAGAATCTGGGGCCAACGTCCTGACTTTC. V and J are TRBV28 and TRBJ2-6; unclear D gene. Germline V gene data show CDR1 as MDHEN and CDR2 as SYDVKM. The CDR3 covers 15 residues. Trimming took off 3 bases at V and 1 base at J, with 7 bases between the two ends.

The V gene is TRBV3-1, the J gene TRBJ2-2; a possible D gene is TRBD1 (6 bases). Germline V lookup: CDR1 LGHDT, CDR2 YNNKEL (reference sequence). The length of the CDR3 is 19 residues. V lost 0 bases, J lost 1 base, and 18 bases lay in between. CDR3 bases: TGTGCCAGCAGCCAAGAAGCCCTCGGACAGATGAAGAACACCGGGGAGCTGTTTTTT. It codes for CASSQEALGQMKNTGELFF.

V gene TRBV28 combines with J gene TRBJ2-3; a weak D match, TRBD2 (6 bases). V dropped 6 bases and J dropped 1 base, with 8 bases sitting between them. The CDR3 totals 13 residues. CDR1 and CDR2 (germline): MDHEN, SYDVKM. The CDR3 protein is CASRRLGTDTQYF. Here the CDR3 DNA reads TGTGCCAGCAGGAGACTAGGCACAGATACGCAGTATTTT.

The chain combines TRBV6-5 with TRBJ1-6, with D tentatively TRBD1 (5 bases). This CDR3 is built from 15 residues. Germline V gene sequence: CDR1 MNHEY, CDR2 SVGAGI. Deletions cut 6 bases from V and 3 bases from J, with 12 bases between. CDR3 amino acids: CASSSGPIYNSPLHF. The CDR3 DNA follows: TGTGCCAGCAGCTCGGGACCGATCTATAATTCACCCCTCCACTTT.

V and J are TRBV6-1 and TRBJ1-1, with TRBD1 matching over 10 bases. This CDR3 is 17 amino acids long. Germline V gene sequence: CDR1 MNHNS, CDR2 SASEGT. V trimming: 6 bases; J trimming: 0 bases; junction bases outside the gene matches: 10. The CDR3 reads CASREGTGAWVNTEAFF. The DNA for the CDR3 is TGTGCCAGCAGAGAGGGGACAGGGGCTTGGGTGAACACTGAAGCTTTCTTT.

The J gene is TRBJ2-1, the V gene TRBV20-1, with TRBD2 as a possible D gene (5 bases). The CDR3 runs to 18 residues. CDR1 and CDR2 (germline): DFQATT, SNEGSKA (reference sequence). V was pared by 5 bases and J by 0 bases, with 23 bases between. The CDR3 region is CSARRTLQRVGSYNEQFF. The CDR3 DNA reads as TGCAGTGCTCGACGGACTTTACAGAGGGTTGGCTCCTACAATGAGCAGTTCTTC.

The chain uses TRBV6-6 and TRBJ2-1, with D hard to call. V was shortened by 0 bases and J by 10 bases, with 10 bases between the two germline ends. The CDR3 runs to 13 residues. Germline values: CDR1 MNHNY, CDR2 SVGAGI (reference sequence). The CDR3 loop reads CASSYSNAGEQFF. The CDR3 coding sequence is TGTGCCAGCAGTTACTCGAATGCTGGGGAGCAGTTCTTC.

J is TRBJ1-1 and V is TRBV7-9, with D hard to call. V was pared by 7 bases and J by 0 bases, with 15 bases between. The CDR3 loop spans 15 amino acids. Germline assignment: CDR1 SEHNR and CDR2 FQNEAQ (reference sequence). CDR3 amino acids: CASTLEEQMNTEAFF. The CDR3 DNA is TGTGCCAGCACCCTAGAGGAGCAAATGAACACTGAAGCTTTCTTT.

This chain uses TRBV28 with TRBJ2-5, with 9 bases fitting TRBD2. CDR1 is MDHEN, CDR2 SYDVKM, per germline. V dropped 6 bases and J dropped 5; count of bases not matched to a gene: 16. The CDR3 is 17 residues long. The CDR3 protein is CASSLQREDPQWETQYF. Here the CDR3 DNA reads TGTGCCAGCAGCCTGCAGCGGGAGGACCCTCAGTGGGAGACCCAGTACTTC.

This clonotype was found a few times. The rearrangement joins TRBV5-4 to TRBJ2-2, with a possible D match to TRBD2 (5 bases). Per germline, CDR1 SGHNT and CDR2 YYREEE (reference sequence). This CDR3 spans 13 amino acids. Trimming took off 0 bases at V and 8 bases at J, with 8 bases between the two ends. The CDR3 region has the DNA TGTGCCAGCAGCTTGGGGGAGCCGGGGGAGCTGTTTTTT. Amino acids: CASSLGEPGELFF. Full variable domain (remainder filled in from reference TRBV5-4 and TRBJ2-2): ETGVTQSPTHLIKTRGQQVTLRCSSQSGHNTVSWYQQALGQGPQFIFQYYREEENGRGNFPPRFSGLQFPNYSSELNVNALELDDSALYLCASSLGEPGELFFGEGSRLTVL.

The chain combines TRBV6-1 with TRBJ1-1; D is undetermined. Germline CDR1 and CDR2: MNHNS and SASEGT. The CDR3 has 16 amino acids. Deletions cut 6 bases from V and 8 bases from J, with 25 bases between. Written as DNA, the CDR3 is TGTGCCAGCAGGTTTTCGATAGGACCGGAGGGTATCGAAGCTTTCTTT. Translating gives CASRFSIGPEGIEAFF.

This rearrangement joins TRBV7-9 to TRBJ2-4, with a tentative D call TRBD1 (5 bases). Germline loops: CDR1 SEHNR, CDR2 FQNEAQ (reference sequence). V was pared by 1 base and J by 7 bases, with 8 bases between. The CDR3 consists of 13 residues. CDR3: CASSLVTGNIQYF. In DNA form, the CDR3 reads TGTGCCAGCAGCTTAGTCACAGGCAACATTCAGTACTTC.

The chain joins TRBV27 to TRBJ2-3; possible D gene TRBD2, 6 bases. V was trimmed by 1 base and J by 0 bases, leaving 14 bases between them. The CDR3 is made up of 17 amino acids. Germline CDR1 is MNHEY and CDR2 is SMNVEV (reference sequence). CDR3 nucleotide sequence: TGTGCCAGCAGTTTATTTGGGGGGAGCACGAGCACAGATACGCAGTATTTT. Translation gives CASSLFGGSTSTDTQYF.

This sequence joins TRBV27 and TRBJ2-1; the match to TRBD2 covers 7 bases. This CDR3 is built from 14 residues. V was pared by 8 bases and J by 6 bases, with 10 bases of the junction left unmatched. The V gene's germline CDR1 is MNHEY and CDR2 SMNVEV (reference sequence). The CDR3 nucleotides read TGTGCCAGCGCCGGGGCGGGAGTTGCCAATGAGCAGTTCTTC. This sequence encodes CASAGAGVANEQFF.

The chain recombines TRBV6-1 with TRBJ2-2, with 7 bases matching TRBD2. CDR1 and CDR2 from the germline V gene are MNHNS and SASEGT. J was trimmed by 3 bases and V by 7 bases; bases with no gene match: 17. This CDR3 comprises 18 residues. The CDR3 DNA reads as TGTGCCAGCACCCCTAAAAGGGGAGGGAGGGAGGACACCGGGGAGCTGTTTTTT. This gives the protein CASTPKRGGREDTGELFF.

The chain combines TRBV4-1 with TRBJ2-1; tentatively, D is TRBD2 (5 bases). With 1 base removed from V and 8 bases from J, the gap between germline ends came to 15 bases. The V gene's germline CDR1 is MGHRA and CDR2 YSYEKL. The CDR3 has 15 residues. CDR3 residues: CASSQVRGNYHEQFF. For the CDR3, the DNA is TGCGCCAGCAGCCAAGTACGGGGAAATTATCATGAGCAGTTCTTC.

The chain joins TRBV7-9 to TRBJ2-1, with D perhaps matching TRBD2 (6 bases). The CDR3 extends over 16 amino acids. Trimming pared 5 bases from V and 0 bases from J, leaving 14 bases between. Germline V gene lookup returns CDR1 SEHNR and CDR2 FQNEAQ (reference sequence). The CDR3 DNA reads TGTGCCAGCAGCCCGATAGCGGCCAGCTCCTACAATGAGCAGTTCTTC. This encodes CASSPIAASSYNEQFF.

The J gene is TRBJ2-7, the V gene TRBV20-1, with D perhaps TRBD2 (5 bases). This CDR3 region has 14 residues. Looked up from germline, CDR1 is DFQATT and CDR2 is SNEGSKA (reference sequence). The V and J ends lost 5 bases and 4 bases respectively, with 18 bases between them. In nucleotides, the CDR3 is TGCAGTGCTCGACTTCGGGAAGAACATTACGAGCAGTACTTC. Translating gives CSARLREEHYEQYF.

The J gene is TRBJ2-5, the V gene TRBV13; D is possibly TRBD2 (6 bases). V was trimmed by 5 bases and J by 3 bases, leaving 13 bases between them. The germline V gene has CDR1 PRHDT and CDR2 FYEKMQ (reference sequence). This CDR3 region has 14 residues. The CDR3 DNA is TGTGCCAGCAGCCCTAGAGGCGGGGAAGAGACCCAGTACTTC. The encoded protein is CASSPRGGEETQYF.

The V and J genes are TRBV5-1 and TRBJ2-3; 10 nucleotides line up with TRBD2. The germline gives CDR1 SGHRS, CDR2 YFSETQ. The CDR3 has 19 residues. J was trimmed by 5 bases and V by 1 base; bases with no gene match: 16. CDR3 sequence (DNA): TGCGCCAGCAGCTTGACCTTGAGTAGCGGGAGGCCAAGGGGAGATACGCAGTATTTT. Its protein is CASSLTLSSGRPRGDTQYF. The variable domain in full, completed from reference TRBV5-1 and TRBJ2-3, reads KAGVTQTPRYLIKTRGQQVTLSCSPISGHRSVSWYQQTPGQGLQFLFEYFSETQRNKGNFPGRFSGRQFSNSRSEMNVSTLELGDSALYLCASSLTLSSGRPRGDTQYFGPGTRLTVL.

CDR3 coding DNA: TGTGCCAGTAGTGACGGAGAAAAACTGTTTTTT. Its protein is CASSDGEKLFF. The chain links TRBV19 to TRBJ1-4; D is unresolved. Trimming left V 5 bases short and J 8 bases short, with 6 bases between. The CDR3 runs 11 residues. In germline, CDR1 is LNHDA, CDR2 SQIVND (reference sequence). The full variable domain, completed using reference TRBV19 and TRBJ1-4, is DGGITQSPKYLFRKEGQNVTLSCEQNLNHDAMYWYRQDPGQGLRLIYYSQIVNDFQKGDIAEGYSVSREKKESFPLTVTSAQKNPTAFYLCASSDGEKLFFGSGTQLSVL.